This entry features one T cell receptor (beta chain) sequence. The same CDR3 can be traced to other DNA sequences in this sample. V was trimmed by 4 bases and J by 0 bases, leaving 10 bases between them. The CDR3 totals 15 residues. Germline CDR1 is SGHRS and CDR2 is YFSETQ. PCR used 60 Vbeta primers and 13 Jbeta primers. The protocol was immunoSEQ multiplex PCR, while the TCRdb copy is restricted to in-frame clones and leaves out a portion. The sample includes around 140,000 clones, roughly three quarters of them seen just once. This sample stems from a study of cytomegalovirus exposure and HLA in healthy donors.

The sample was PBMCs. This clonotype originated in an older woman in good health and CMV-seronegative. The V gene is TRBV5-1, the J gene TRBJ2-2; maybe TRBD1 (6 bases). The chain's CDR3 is CASSPRTANTGELFF. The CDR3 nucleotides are TGCGCCAGCAGCCCTCGGACAGCGAACACCGGGGAGCTGTTTTTT.